These T cell receptor beta chains were read from a single sample in a study of T cell changes during pregnancy in multiple sclerosis. Assay used: immunoSEQ multiplex PCR; TCRdb lists only in-frame clones, some missing. The table records 58,000 or so clones, about nine tenths of them present only once. Here the sequenced sample was peripheral blood, taken in the first trimester of pregnancy. Every receptor here comes from a female donor in good health, enrolled as a control in a pregnancy study. CDR3s include the opening cysteine and the closing phenylalanine or tryptophan. D genes are given only for firm matches. Rows give clone size only sometimes, using once, few, many, or a class for an expanded clone.

v_gene,abundance,j_gene,d_gene,CDR3aa,CDR3nt
TRBV5-4,NA,TRBJ2-3,NA,CASSPGVRDVPDTQYF,TGTGCCAGCAGCCCGGGGGTCAGGGATGTTCCAGATACGCAGTATTTT
TRBV30,NA,TRBJ1-6,TRBD1,CAWSSGTGNSPLHF,TGTGCCTGGAGTTCCGGGACAGGGAATTCACCCCTCCACTTT
TRBV11-2,NA,TRBJ2-7,NA,CASSHIAESSYEQYF,TGTGCCAGCAGCCACATTGCGGAGAGCTCCTACGAGCAGTACTTC
TRBV10-1,NA,TRBJ2-7,NA,CASSSGDPTYEQYF,TGCGCCAGCTCCAGCGGTGACCCTACCTACGAGCAGTACTTC
TRBV9,NA,TRBJ2-1,TRBD2,CASNGGGYNNEQFF,TGTGCCAGCAACGGCGGGGGTTATAATAATGAGCAGTTCTTC
TRBV4-1,NA,TRBJ2-5,NA,CASSRMTGETQYF,TGCGCCAGCAGCCGGATGACGGGGGAGACCCAGTACTTC
TRBV6-1,NA,TRBJ1-4,NA,CASIPVQGRAEKLFF,TGTGCCAGCATACCTGTCCAGGGTCGGGCGGAAAAACTGTTTTTT
TRBV7-9,few,TRBJ2-2,NA,CASRDSGTGELFF,TGTGCCAGCAGGGACTCGGGGACCGGGGAGCTGTTTTTT
TRBV6-5,NA,TRBJ1-5,TRBD1,CASRPGTVNQPQHF,TGTGCCAGCAGGCCCGGGACAGTCAATCAGCCCCAGCATTTT
TRBV18,once,TRBJ1-3,TRBD1,CASSPAPGGAGGNTIYF,TGTGCCAGCTCACCGGCCCCAGGGGGCGCAGGTGGAAACACCATATATTTT
TRBV13,NA,TRBJ2-7,TRBD1,CASTGQGPYEQYF,TGTGCCAGCACCGGACAGGGGCCCTACGAGCAGTACTTC
TRBV5-5,NA,TRBJ2-5,TRBD2,CASSFISGVETQYF,TGTGCCAGCAGTTTTATTAGCGGGGTGGAGACCCAGTACTTC
TRBV18,NA,TRBJ1-2,TRBD1,CASSSADRGDRYTF,TGTGCCAGCTCGTCCGCGGACAGGGGTGATCGCTACACCTTC
TRBV6-4,NA,TRBJ2-1,TRBD2,CASRTSGDNEQFF,TGTGCCAGCAGAACTAGCGGGGACAATGAGCAGTTCTTC
TRBV7-9,once,TRBJ2-7,NA,CASSHNTRVGSYEQYF,TGTGCCAGCAGCCATAATACCAGGGTAGGATCCTACGAGCAGTACTTC
TRBV30,NA,TRBJ2-1,NA,CAWSVGQSSYNEQFF,TGTGCCTGGAGTGTTGGGCAGAGCTCCTACAATGAGCAGTTCTTC
TRBV4-1,NA,TRBJ2-7,NA,CASSQPVTRAYEQYF,TGCGCCAGCAGCCAACCCGTAACTAGGGCCTACGAGCAGTACTTC
TRBV5-4,NA,TRBJ2-7,NA,CASSFYYEQYF,TGTGCCAGCAGCTTTTATTACGAGCAGTACTTC
TRBV27,few,TRBJ1-2,TRBD1,CASSLGGQTGGYTF,TGTGCCAGCAGTTTGGGGGGACAGACCGGGGGCTACACCTTC
TRBV19,NA,TRBJ1-1,NA,CASRQNTEAFF,TGTGCCAGCAGACAGAACACTGAAGCTTTCTTT
TRBV9,NA,TRBJ2-1,NA,CASSVSGRGPQFF,TGTGCCAGCAGCGTATCAGGAAGAGGGCCCCAGTTCTTC
TRBV28,NA,TRBJ2-7,TRBD2,CASRAPSAGGFGEQYF,TGTGCCAGCAGAGCACCTTCGGCGGGAGGGTTTGGAGAGCAGTACTTC
TRBV5-1,once,TRBJ1-1,NA,CASSLDRVRPEAFF,TGCGCCAGCAGCTTGGACAGGGTAAGACCTGAAGCTTTCTTT
TRBV4-1,NA,TRBJ2-6,TRBD1,CASSYRQGRSGANVLTF,TGCGCCAGCAGCTACCGACAGGGCCGCTCTGGGGCCAACGTCCTGACTTTC
TRBV5-6,NA,TRBJ2-4,NA,CASSFLQGKNIQYF,TGTGCCAGCAGCTTCCTCCAGGGCAAAAACATTCAGTACTTC
TRBV28,few,TRBJ2-7,TRBD2,CASSLGLAGHEQYF,TGTGCCAGCAGTTTGGGACTAGCGGGGCACGAGCAGTACTTC